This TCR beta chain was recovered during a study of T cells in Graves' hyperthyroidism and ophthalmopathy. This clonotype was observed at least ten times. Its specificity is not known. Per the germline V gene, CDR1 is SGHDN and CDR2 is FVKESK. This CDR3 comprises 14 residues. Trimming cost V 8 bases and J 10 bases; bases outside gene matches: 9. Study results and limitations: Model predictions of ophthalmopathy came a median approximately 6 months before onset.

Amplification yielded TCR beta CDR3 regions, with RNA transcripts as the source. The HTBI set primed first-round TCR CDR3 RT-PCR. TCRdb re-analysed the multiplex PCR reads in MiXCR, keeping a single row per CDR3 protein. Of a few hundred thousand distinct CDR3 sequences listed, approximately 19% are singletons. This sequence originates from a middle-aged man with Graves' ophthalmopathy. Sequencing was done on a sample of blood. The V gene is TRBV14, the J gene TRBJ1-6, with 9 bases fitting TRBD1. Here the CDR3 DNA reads TGTGCCAGCGGATCACAGGGGGCGGGGTCACCCCTCCACTTT. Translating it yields CASGSQGAGSPLHF. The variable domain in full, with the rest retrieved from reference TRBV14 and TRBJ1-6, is EAGVTQFPSHSVIEKGQTVTLRCDPISGHDNLYWYRRVMGKEIKFLLHFVKESKQDESGMPNNRFLAERTGGTYSTLKVQPAELEDSGVYFCASGSQGAGSPLHFGNGTRLTVT.